This TCR beta chain comes out of a study of beta chain features in type 1 diabetes. Across the whole study: Regarding age, gender and cell yields, patients proved similar to healthy donors. General study results and limits: Lower insertion and higher deletion counts appeared at VDJ junctions in type 1 diabetes patients. The study left unresolved whether HLA type influences TCRB rearrangement.

Concerning this clone: Its antigen is not identified.

TCRB transcripts that were expressed got sequenced, as all of the isolated RNA had been reverse transcribed. Clones were sequenced by immunoSEQ multiplex PCR, and TCRdb holds only the in-frame ones, with some missing. The sample includes some 220,000 clones, 9.5% to 13% of them seen just once. Based on CD45RO/CCR7/CD25/CD127/CD95/CD27, CD4+ regulatory, stem cell-like memory, naive and central memory cells were sorted. Source material: central memory CD4+ T cells from blood. The origin of this receptor is a man aged 18 to 35 in good health.

In DNA, the CDR3 is TGTGCCTCCTCCCCGGGACAGGGGAGTCATCAGCCCCAGCATTTT. This codes for CASSPGQGSHQPQHF. V and J are TRBV2 and TRBJ1-5; TRBD1 matches 10 bases. Germline CDR1 reads SNHLY; CDR2 reads FYNNEI. V lost 11 bases and J lost 5; bases outside the gene matches: 12. The CDR3 extends over 15 amino acids.